This entry lists 15 T cell receptor beta chains sequenced from one sample in a study of blood T cell repertoires in COVID-19. The table came from immunoSEQ multiplex PCR; TCRdb's copy has only in-frame clones and leaves some out. The data show 30,000 to 35,000 clones, about 90% seen once. The sample taken for sequencing was peripheral blood. The origin of the receptors is a man between 60 and 75 years old with active COVID-19.

The V call is TRBV29-1, the J call TRBJ1-1, with 10 bases aligning to TRBD1. V lost 3 bases, J lost 8 bases, and 9 bases stayed unmatched. This CDR3 comprises 14 residues. Germline V lookup: CDR1 SQVTM, CDR2 ANQGSEA. CDR3 loop: CSVEPGQGWEEAFF. The CDR3 bases are TGCAGCGTTGAGCCGGGACAGGGGTGGGAGGAAGCTTTCTTT.

The chain's CDR3 is CAWSVASGRSGANVLTF. The CDR3 region has the DNA TGTGCCTGGAGTGTTGCTAGCGGAAGATCTGGGGCCAACGTCCTGACTTTC. V gene TRBV30 combines with J gene TRBJ2-6, with 7 bases matching TRBD2. V shed 0 bases, J shed 1 base, and the junction held 6 bases outside the gene matches. This CDR3 contains 17 residues. Germline V lookup: CDR1 GTSNPN, CDR2 SVGIG (reference sequence).

The chain is built from TRBV11-2 and TRBJ2-3; D is undetermined. Germline values: CDR1 SGHAT, CDR2 FQNNGV. CDR3 size: 15 residues. Trimming took 1 base from V and 6 from J, leaving 14 bases between them. The CDR3 DNA reads TGTGCCAGCAGCTTAGGCTGGGCATCTGGGGATACGCAGTATTTT. Protein product: CASSLGWASGDTQYF.

V and J are TRBV9 and TRBJ2-1; D is possibly TRBD2 (5 bases). The CDR3 runs to 14 residues. Germline V lookup: CDR1 SGDLS, CDR2 YYNGEE. With 4 bases removed from V and 0 bases from J, the gap between germline ends came to 8 bases. The CDR3 DNA follows: TGTGCCAGCAGCCGGGAAAGCTCCTACAATGAGCAGTTCTTC. It codes for CASSRESSYNEQFF.

This chain uses TRBV27 with TRBJ1-4, with a possible D match to TRBD1 (5 bases). Germline assignment: CDR1 MNHEY and CDR2 SMNVEV (reference sequence). The CDR3 covers 17 residues. Deletions cut 0 bases from V and 3 bases from J, with 14 bases between. For the CDR3, the DNA is TGTGCCAGCAGTTTATCGGTGCGGGACGGATCTAATGAAAAACTGTTTTTT. Amino acid sequence: CASSLSVRDGSNEKLFF.

This sequence joins TRBV11-3 and TRBJ2-5; D is perhaps TRBD2 (5 bases). Trimming shortened V by 1 base and J by 9 bases, and 12 bases separated the two germline ends. The CDR3 is 13 residues long. Germline lookup yields CDR1 SGHNT and CDR2 YENEEA. This CDR3 reads CASSLGGSASQYF. CDR3 DNA: TGTGCCAGCAGCTTAGGAGGGTCGGCCTCCCAGTACTTC.

The gene calls are TRBV6-5 and TRBJ1-2; 9 positions agree with TRBD1. The CDR3 sequence is 14 residues long. Per germline, CDR1 MNHEY and CDR2 SVGAGI. Losses at the gene ends were 6 bases for V and 9 bases for J; bases not matched to a gene: 11. CDR3 sequence: CASRGQGTLHRYTF. CDR3 in DNA: TGTGCCAGCAGAGGACAGGGGACGCTGCATCGCTACACCTTC.

This chain uses TRBV18 with TRBJ2-1, with D tentatively TRBD2 (6 bases). This CDR3 is 15 amino acids long. CDR1 is KGHSH, CDR2 LQKENI, per germline. V lost 3 bases and J 9 bases, leaving 18 bases between the germline ends. The CDR3 DNA is TGTGCCAGCTCACCCCGGGACTCCCGGGGTAGTGAGCAGTTCTTC. Protein sequence: CASSPRDSRGSEQFF. Variable domain in full (rest from reference TRBV18 and TRBJ2-1): NAGVMQNPRHLVRRRGQEARLRCSPMKGHSHVYWYRQLPEEGLKFMVYLQKENIIDESGMPKERFSAEFPKEGPSILRIQQVVRGDSAAYFCASSPRDSRGSEQFFGPGTRLTVL.

The CDR3: CASSFGTGGSGNTIYF. CDR3 coding DNA: TGTGCCAGCAGTTTTGGGACAGGGGGCTCTGGAAACACCATATATTTT. The chain employs TRBV28 and TRBJ1-3; TRBD1 aligns across 11 bases. Germline values: CDR1 MDHEN, CDR2 SYDVKM. This CDR3 comprises 16 residues. Trimming removed 3 bases from V and 0 bases from J; junction bases left unmatched: 1.

The chain has TRBV7-2 and TRBJ2-5; 7 nucleotides agree with TRBD2. The ends lost 1 base at V and 5 bases at J; junction bases unmatched: 10. This CDR3 region has 16 residues. Germline V gene lookup returns CDR1 SGHTA and CDR2 FQGNSA. CDR3 in amino acids: CASSLGGPRGGETQYF. CDR3 coding DNA: TGTGCCAGCAGCTTAGGGGGCCCGAGGGGAGGGGAGACCCAGTACTTC.

CDR3 nucleotides: TGCGCCAGCAGCTTGGACTTGACAGATACGCAGTATTTT. As protein: CASSLDLTDTQYF. This chain uses TRBV5-1 with TRBJ2-3; D not certain. V lost 0 bases, J lost 3 bases, and 5 bases lay in between. The length of the CDR3 is 13 residues. Germline V lookup: CDR1 SGHRS, CDR2 YFSETQ.

This chain connects TRBV5-1 to TRBJ1-1; 7 nucleotides align to TRBD1. Germline V gene sequence: CDR1 SGHRS, CDR2 YFSETQ. This CDR3 comprises 14 residues. The trim removed 4 bases at V and 4 bases at J, leaving 7 bases unmatched. The CDR3 loop is CASSPEGARTEAFF. The CDR3 region has the DNA TGCGCCAGCAGCCCGGAGGGGGCCCGCACTGAAGCTTTCTTT.

CDR3 sequence: CASSFVGAPGNTIYF. CDR3 bases: TGTGCCAGCAGTTTTGTGGGGGCGCCTGGAAACACCATATATTTT. V usage is TRBV28 and J usage is TRBJ1-3, with a tentative D call TRBD1 (6 bases). The CDR3 is 15 amino acids. The germline V and J ends were trimmed by 3 bases and 2 bases, with 11 bases remaining between them. Germline CDR1 reads MDHEN; CDR2 reads SYDVKM.

V is TRBV5-1 and J is TRBJ2-5; D not certain. Germline V gives CDR1 SGHRS, CDR2 YFSETQ. This CDR3 has 15 amino acids. Trimming removed 3 bases at V and 1 base at J, with 13 bases between. The CDR3 sequence is CASSSVLSPQETQYF. In DNA form, the CDR3 reads TGCGCCAGCAGCTCGGTCTTGAGCCCCCAAGAGACCCAGTACTTC.

V is TRBV28 and J is TRBJ1-5; 7 bases line up with TRBD1. This CDR3 spans 15 amino acids. The J segment lost 2 bases and the V segment lost 6 bases, leaving 7 bases of the junction unmatched. Germline CDR1 MDHEN, CDR2 SYDVKM. The CDR3 is CASSRRTGGNQPQHF. As DNA, the CDR3 is TGTGCCAGCAGCCGCCGTACAGGGGGCAATCAGCCCCAGCATTTT.